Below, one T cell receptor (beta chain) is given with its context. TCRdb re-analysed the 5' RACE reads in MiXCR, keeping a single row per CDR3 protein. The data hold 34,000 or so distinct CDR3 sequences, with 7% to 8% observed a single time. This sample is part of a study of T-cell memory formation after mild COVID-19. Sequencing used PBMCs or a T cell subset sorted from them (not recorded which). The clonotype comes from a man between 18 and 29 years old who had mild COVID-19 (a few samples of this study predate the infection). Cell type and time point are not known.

CDR3 residues: CASSSKQGFGDGYTF. In DNA form, the CDR3 reads TGTGCCAGCAGCTCTAAACAGGGTTTTGGGGATGGCTACACCTTC. The chain joins TRBV7-2 to TRBJ1-2; D perhaps matches TRBD1 (6 bases). V lost 4 bases and J lost 6, with 18 bases in between. The CDR3 contains 15 residues. Per germline, CDR1 SGHTA and CDR2 FQGNSA.